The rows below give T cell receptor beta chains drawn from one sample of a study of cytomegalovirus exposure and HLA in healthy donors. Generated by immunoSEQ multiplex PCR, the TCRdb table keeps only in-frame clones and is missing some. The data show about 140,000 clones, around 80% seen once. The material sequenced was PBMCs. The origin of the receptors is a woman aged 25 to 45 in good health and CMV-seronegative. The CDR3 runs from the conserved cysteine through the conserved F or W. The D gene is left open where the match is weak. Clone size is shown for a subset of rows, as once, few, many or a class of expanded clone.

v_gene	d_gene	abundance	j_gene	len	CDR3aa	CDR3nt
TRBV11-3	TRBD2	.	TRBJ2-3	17	CASSLGPAGGPTDTQYF	TGTGCCAGCAGCTTAGGCCCAGCGGGGGGCCCCACAGATACGCAGTATTTT
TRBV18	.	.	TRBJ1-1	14	CASSPPYTNTEAFF	TGTGCCAGCTCACCTCCCTATACGAACACTGAAGCTTTCTTT
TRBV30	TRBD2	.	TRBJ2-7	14	CACVISSGSYEQYF	TGTGCCTGCGTTATATCTAGCGGGAGCTACGAGCAGTACTTC
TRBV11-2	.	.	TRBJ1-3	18	CASSFFSSSRYSGNTIYF	TGTGCCAGCAGCTTCTTTTCTAGCTCTAGATACTCTGGAAACACCATATATTTT
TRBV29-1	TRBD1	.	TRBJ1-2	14	CSVGRTGGSYGYTF	TGCAGCGTGGGCAGGACAGGGGGCAGCTATGGCTACACCTTC
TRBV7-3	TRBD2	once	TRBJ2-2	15	CASSISGSSDGELFF	TGTGCCAGCAGTATTAGCGGGAGTAGCGACGGGGAGCTGTTTTTT
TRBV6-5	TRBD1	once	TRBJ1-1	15	CASSRQGIGVTEAFF	TGTGCCAGCAGCCGACAGGGAATAGGTGTCACTGAAGCTTTCTTT
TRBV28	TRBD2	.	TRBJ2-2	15	CASSLAGGNTGELFF	TGTGCCAGCAGTTTAGCGGGGGGGAACACCGGGGAGCTGTTTTTT
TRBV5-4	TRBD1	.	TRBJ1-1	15	CASSPWDRGNTEAFF	TGTGCCAGCAGCCCATGGGACAGGGGGAACACTGAAGCTTTCTTT
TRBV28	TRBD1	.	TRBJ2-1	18	CASSLWSRGTGDRNEQFF	TGTGCCAGCAGTCTCTGGTCCAGAGGGACAGGGGATAGAAATGAGCAGTTCTTC
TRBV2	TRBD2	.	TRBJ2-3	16	CASRPTSGRDTDTQYF	TGTGCCAGCAGGCCGACTAGCGGGAGAGACACAGATACGCAGTATTTT
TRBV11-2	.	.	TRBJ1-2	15	CASSLNLQGRYGYTF	TGTGCCAGCAGCTTAAACCTCCAGGGTCGGTATGGCTACACCTTC
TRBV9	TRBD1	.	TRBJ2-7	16	CASSPGQKPFSYEQYF	TGTGCCAGCAGCCCGGGACAGAAACCTTTCTCCTACGAGCAGTACTTC
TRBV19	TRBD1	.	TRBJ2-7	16	CASSTGDRAGSYEQYF	TGTGCCAGTAGTACCGGCGACAGGGCAGGCTCCTACGAGCAGTACTTC
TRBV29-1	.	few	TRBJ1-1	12	CSVLRVNTEAFF	TGCAGCGTTTTACGGGTGAACACTGAAGCTTTCTTT
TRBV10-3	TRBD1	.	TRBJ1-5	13	CAISGTGNQPQHF	TGTGCCATCAGCGGGACAGGGAATCAGCCCCAGCATTTT
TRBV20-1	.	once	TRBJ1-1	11	CSARGLTEAFF	TGCAGTGCTAGAGGACTGACTGAAGCTTTCTTT
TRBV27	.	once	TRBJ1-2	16	CASSLSPLGGGYGYTF	TGTGCCAGCAGTTTATCCCCGCTCGGCGGGGGCTATGGCTACACCTTC
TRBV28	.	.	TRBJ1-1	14	CASSLGQRNTEAFF	TGTGCCAGCAGCCTAGGACAGAGGAACACTGAAGCTTTCTTT
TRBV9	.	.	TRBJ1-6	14	CASSTGSDNSPLHF	TGTGCCAGCAGCACGGGGTCGGACAATTCACCCCTCCACTTT
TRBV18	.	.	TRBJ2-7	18	CASSPLPGRNRISYEQYF	TGTGCCAGCTCACCGTTGCCGGGTCGCAATAGGATCTCCTACGAGCAGTACTTC
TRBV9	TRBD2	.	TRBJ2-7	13	CASSPWEGHEQYF	TGTGCCAGCAGCCCTTGGGAGGGCCACGAGCAGTACTTC
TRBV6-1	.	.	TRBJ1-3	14	CASREGTAGNTIYF	TGTGCCAGCAGGGAGGGAACAGCTGGAAACACCATATATTTT
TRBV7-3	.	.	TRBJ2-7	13	CASSLGGTYEQYF	TGTGCCAGCAGCTTAGGAGGAACCTACGAGCAGTACTTC
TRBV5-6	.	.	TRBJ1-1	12	CASSWANTEAFF	TGTGCCAGCAGCTGGGCGAACACTGAAGCTTTCTTT
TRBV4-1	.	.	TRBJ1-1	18	CASSQNVGDFIMNTEAFF	TGCGCCAGCAGCCAAAATGTGGGGGACTTTATCATGAACACTGAAGCTTTCTTT
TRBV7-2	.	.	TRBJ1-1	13	CASSLMGETEAFF	TGTGCCAGCAGCTTAATGGGCGAGACTGAAGCTTTCTTT
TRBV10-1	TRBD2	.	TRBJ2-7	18	CASSDLAASAGDPYEQYF	TGCGCCAGCAGTGATTTAGCCGCCTCTGCGGGAGATCCTTACGAGCAGTACTTC
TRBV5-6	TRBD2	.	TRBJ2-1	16	CASSSLSGSPRDEQFF	TGTGCCAGCAGCTCCCTCAGCGGGAGCCCTAGGGATGAGCAGTTCTTC
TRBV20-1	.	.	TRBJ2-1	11	CSPGGVDEQFF	TGCAGTCCAGGAGGGGTCGATGAGCAGTTCTTC
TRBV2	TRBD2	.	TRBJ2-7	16	CASSPGTSGSLGEQYF	TGTGCCAGCAGTCCCGGGACTAGCGGGAGTTTAGGGGAGCAGTACTTC
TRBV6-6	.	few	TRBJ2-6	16	CASRPRQISGANVLTF	TGTGCCAGCAGACCCAGACAGATCTCTGGGGCCAACGTCCTGACTTTC
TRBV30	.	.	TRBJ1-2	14	CAWSVLGENYGYTF	TGTGCCTGGAGTGTATTGGGAGAGAACTATGGCTACACCTTC
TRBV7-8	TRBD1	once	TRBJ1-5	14	CASRQTGAEGPQHF	TGTGCCAGCAGGCAGACAGGGGCCGAGGGGCCCCAGCATTTT
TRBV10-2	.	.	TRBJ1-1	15	CASSDYSGASTEAFF	TGCGCCAGCAGTGACTATTCAGGGGCCAGCACTGAAGCTTTCTTT
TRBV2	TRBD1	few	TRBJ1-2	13	CASSPWDSYGYTF	TGTGCCAGCAGTCCTTGGGACAGCTATGGCTACACCTTC
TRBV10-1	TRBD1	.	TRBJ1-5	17	CASSDGIIRGPVQPQHF	TGCGCCAGCAGTGACGGTATTATCAGGGGGCCCGTTCAGCCCCAGCATTTT
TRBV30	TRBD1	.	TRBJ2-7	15	CAWRIRGQGAYEQYF	TGTGCCTGGAGGATCCGGGGACAGGGGGCGTACGAGCAGTACTTC
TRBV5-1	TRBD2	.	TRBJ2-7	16	CASSLSLTSGLYEQYF	TGCGCCAGCAGCTTATCACTGACTAGCGGCCTCTACGAGCAGTACTTC
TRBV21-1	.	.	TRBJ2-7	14	CASSKNRANYEQYF	TGTGCCAGCAGCAAAAATCGCGCAAACTACGAGCAGTACTTC
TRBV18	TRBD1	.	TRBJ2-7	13	CASSPGQFHEQYF	TGTGCCAGCTCACCGGGACAGTTCCACGAGCAGTACTTC
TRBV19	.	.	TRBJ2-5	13	CASSNRQLETQYF	TGTGCCAGTAGTAATCGACAGCTGGAGACCCAGTACTTC
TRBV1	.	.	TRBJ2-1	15	CTSSQGLALYNEQFF	TGCACCAGCAGCCAAGGACTAGCGCTTTACAATGAGCAGTTCTTC
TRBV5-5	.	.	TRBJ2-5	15	CASSLVAAFSETQYF	TGTGCCAGCAGCTTGGTGGCGGCTTTTTCAGAGACCCAGTACTTC
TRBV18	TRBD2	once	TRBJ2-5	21	CASSPPPGVAGVRRVTETQYF	TGTGCCAGCTCACCACCGCCTGGAGTAGCGGGAGTTCGGAGGGTAACAGAGACCCAGTACTTC
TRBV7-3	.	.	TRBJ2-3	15	CASSGQGLGTDTQYF	TGTGCCAGCAGCGGGCAGGGTTTGGGTACAGATACGCAGTATTTT
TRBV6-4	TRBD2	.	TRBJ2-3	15	CASSRASGATDTQYF	TGTGCCAGCAGTCGGGCTAGCGGGGCCACAGATACGCAGTATTTT